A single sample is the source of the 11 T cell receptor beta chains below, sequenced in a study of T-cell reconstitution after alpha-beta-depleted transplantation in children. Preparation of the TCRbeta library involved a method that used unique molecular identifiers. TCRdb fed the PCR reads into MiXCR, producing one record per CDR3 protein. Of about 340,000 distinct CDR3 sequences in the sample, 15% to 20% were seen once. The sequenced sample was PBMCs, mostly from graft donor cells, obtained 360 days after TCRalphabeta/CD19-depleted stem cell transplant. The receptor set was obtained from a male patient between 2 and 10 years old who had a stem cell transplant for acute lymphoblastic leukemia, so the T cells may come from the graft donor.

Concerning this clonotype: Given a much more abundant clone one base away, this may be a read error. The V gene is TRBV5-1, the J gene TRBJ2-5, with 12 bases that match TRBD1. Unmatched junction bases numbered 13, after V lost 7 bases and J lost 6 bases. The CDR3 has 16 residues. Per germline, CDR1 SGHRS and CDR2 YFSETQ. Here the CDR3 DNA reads TGCGCCAGCGCACTGACCGGGACAGGGGGCGCAAAGACCCAGTACTTC. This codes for CASALTGTGGAKTQYF.

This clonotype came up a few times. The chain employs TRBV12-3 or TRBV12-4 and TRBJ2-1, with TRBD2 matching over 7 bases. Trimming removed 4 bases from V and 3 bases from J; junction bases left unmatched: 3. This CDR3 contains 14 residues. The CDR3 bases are TGTGCCAGCAGTTCATCTAGCGGCTACAATGAGCAGTTCTTC. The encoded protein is CASSSSSGYNEQFF.

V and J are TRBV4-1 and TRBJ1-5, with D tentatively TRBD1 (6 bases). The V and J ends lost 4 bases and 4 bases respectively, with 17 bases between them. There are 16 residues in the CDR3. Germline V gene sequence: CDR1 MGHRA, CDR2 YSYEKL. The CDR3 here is CASSPQTGDQNQPQHF. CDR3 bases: TGCGCCAGCAGCCCCCAGACAGGCGACCAGAATCAGCCCCAGCATTTT.

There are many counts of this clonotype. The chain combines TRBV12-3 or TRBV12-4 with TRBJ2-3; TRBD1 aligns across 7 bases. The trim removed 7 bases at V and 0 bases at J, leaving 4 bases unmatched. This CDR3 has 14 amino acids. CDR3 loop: CASKTGLSTDTQYF. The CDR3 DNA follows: TGTGCCAGCAAGACAGGGCTAAGCACAGATACGCAGTATTTT.

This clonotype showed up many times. CDR3 sequence reads: CASSVAMEQFF. The DNA of the CDR3 is TGTGCCAGCAGCGTAGCAATGGAGCAGTTCTTC. This chain links TRBV9 with TRBJ2-1; no clear D gene. The CDR3 is 11 residues long. The V gene's germline CDR1 is SGDLS and CDR2 YYNGEE. Trimming pared 0 bases from V and 10 bases from J, leaving 5 bases between.

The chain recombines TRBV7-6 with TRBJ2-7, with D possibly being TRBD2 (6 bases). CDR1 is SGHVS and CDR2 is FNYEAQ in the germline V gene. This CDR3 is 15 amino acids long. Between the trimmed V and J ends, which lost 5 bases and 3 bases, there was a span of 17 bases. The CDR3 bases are TGTGCCAGCAGCCCCAGTTGGGAGGCCAACTACGAGCAGTACTTC. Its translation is CASSPSWEANYEQYF.

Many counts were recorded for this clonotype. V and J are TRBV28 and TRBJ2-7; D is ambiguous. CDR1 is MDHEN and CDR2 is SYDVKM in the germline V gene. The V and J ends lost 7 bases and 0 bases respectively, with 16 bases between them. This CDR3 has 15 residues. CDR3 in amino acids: CASISAGAGSYEQYF. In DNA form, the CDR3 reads TGTGCCAGCATATCGGCAGGTGCAGGCTCCTACGAGCAGTACTTC.

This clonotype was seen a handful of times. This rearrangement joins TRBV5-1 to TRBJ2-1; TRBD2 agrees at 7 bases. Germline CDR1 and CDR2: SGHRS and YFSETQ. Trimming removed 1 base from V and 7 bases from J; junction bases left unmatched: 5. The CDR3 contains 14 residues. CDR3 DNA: TGCGCCAGCAGCTTGTCACCGGGAGGAAATGAGCAGTTCTTC. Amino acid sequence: CASSLSPGGNEQFF.

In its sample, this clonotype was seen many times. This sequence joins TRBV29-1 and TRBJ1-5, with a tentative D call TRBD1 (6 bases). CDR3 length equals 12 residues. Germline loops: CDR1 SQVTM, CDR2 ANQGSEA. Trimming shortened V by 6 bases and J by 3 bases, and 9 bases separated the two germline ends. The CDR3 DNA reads TGCAGCGTCCGGGACACCAATCAGCCCCAGCATTTT. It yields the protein CSVRDTNQPQHF.

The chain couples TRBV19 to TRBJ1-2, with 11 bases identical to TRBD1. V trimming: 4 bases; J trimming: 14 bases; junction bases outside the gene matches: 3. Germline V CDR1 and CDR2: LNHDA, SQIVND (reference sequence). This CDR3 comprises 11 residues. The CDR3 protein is CASSTGQGETF. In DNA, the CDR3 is TGTGCCAGTAGTACGGGACAGGGGGAGACCTTC.

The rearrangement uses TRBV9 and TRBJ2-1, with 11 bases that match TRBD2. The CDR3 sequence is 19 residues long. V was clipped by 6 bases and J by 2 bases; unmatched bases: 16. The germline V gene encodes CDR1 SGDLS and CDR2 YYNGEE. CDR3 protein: CASTKTSGISGSAYNEQFF. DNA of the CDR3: TGTGCCAGCACCAAGACTAGCGGGATTAGCGGTAGCGCCTACAATGAGCAGTTCTTC.